This T cell receptor (beta chain) stems from a study of shared clonotypes between healthy human individuals. The CDR3 extends over 14 amino acids. V shed 5 bases and J shed 1 base, with 11 bases lying between them. Per germline, CDR1 MNHEY and CDR2 SVGAGI. Every subset's genomic DNA went evenly onto several immunoSEQ plates. Clones were sequenced by immunoSEQ multiplex PCR, and TCRdb holds only the in-frame ones, with some missing. This sample has some 2 million clones, with around 96% found just once. General study points: Naive subsets generally had larger estimated richness than memory subsets.

Naive CD8 cells lacked CD45RO and underwent positive selection for CCR7, leaving out terminally differentiated effector memory CD45RA+ cells. Donors had no recently reported acute infections or vaccinations and were HIV-negative. In the case of this clone: Its antigen is unidentified.

This sequence joins TRBV6-5 and TRBJ2-5; D is undetermined. Input material: naive CD8+ T cells sorted from blood. The clonotype was recovered from a man between 18 and 29 years old in good health. The DNA of the CDR3 is TGTGCCAGCAGTATGGGGTTCCCCCAAGAGACCCAGTACTTC. Amino acid sequence: CASSMGFPQETQYF.